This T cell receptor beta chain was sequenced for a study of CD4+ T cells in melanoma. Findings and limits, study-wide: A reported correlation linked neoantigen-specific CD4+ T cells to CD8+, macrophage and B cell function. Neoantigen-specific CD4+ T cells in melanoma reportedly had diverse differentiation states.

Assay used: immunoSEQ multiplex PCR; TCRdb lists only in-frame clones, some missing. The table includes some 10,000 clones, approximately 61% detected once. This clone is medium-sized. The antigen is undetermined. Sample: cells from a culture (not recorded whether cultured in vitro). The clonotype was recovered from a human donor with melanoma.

The CDR3 DNA reads TGCGCCAGCAGCTTAGAGGGATACAATCAGCCCCAGCATTTT. This codes for CASSLEGYNQPQHF. This chain joins TRBV5-1 and TRBJ1-5; no reliable D call. Trimming took 2 bases from V and 3 from J, leaving 9 bases between them. The CDR3 spans 14 residues. Germline loops: CDR1 SGHRS, CDR2 YFSETQ. Supplemented by reference TRBV5-1 and TRBJ1-5, the full variable domain reads KAGVTQTPRYLIKTRGQQVTLSCSPISGHRSVSWYQQTPGQGLQFLFEYFSETQRNKGNFPGRFSGRQFSNSRSEMNVSTLELGDSALYLCASSLEGYNQPQHFGDGTRLSIL.